The 32 T cell receptor beta chains reported below all come from one sample, sequenced in a study of T cells in Graves' hyperthyroidism and ophthalmopathy. Amplified TCR beta CDR3 regions came from RNA transcripts. Researchers ran a first-round RT-PCR on the TCR CDR3 using the HTBI primer set. MiXCR was run by TCRdb on the multiplex PCR reads, yielding one entry per CDR3 protein. The sample includes under 350,000 distinct CDR3 sequences, 13% of them seen just once. The sequencing sample was made of blood. The origin of the receptors is a woman in her thirties with Graves' hyperthyroidism that later progressed to Graves' ophthalmopathy.

This clonotype appeared a few times. The chain combines TRBV9 with TRBJ2-3; D is unresolved. V was trimmed by 4 bases and J by 1 base, leaving 10 bases between them. CDR1 and CDR2 from the germline V gene are SGDLS and YYNGEE. The CDR3 length is 14 residues. CDR3 coding DNA: TGTGCCAGCAGCCCCCGACTCGGCACAGATACGCAGTATTTT. It translates to CASSPRLGTDTQYF. The variable domain in full, with the rest retrieved from reference TRBV9 and TRBJ2-3, is DSGVTQTPKHLITATGQRVTLRCSPRSGDLSVYWYQQSLDQGLQFLIQYYNGEERAKGNILERFSAQQFPDLHSELNLSSLELGDSALYFCASSPRLGTDTQYFGPGTRLTVL.

This chain uses TRBV29-1 with TRBJ2-4, with TRBD2 as a possible D gene (6 bases). The CDR3 loop spans 13 amino acids. Trimming shortened V by 5 bases and J by 8 bases, and 16 bases separated the two germline ends. The germline gives CDR1 SQVTM, CDR2 ANQGSEA. The CDR3 DNA sequence: TGCAGCGTTTATGGGGGGTATTTGGACATTCAGTACTTC. Translating gives CSVYGGYLDIQYF.

This clonotype was detected only a few times. This sequence may be a read error, since a much larger clone differs from it by one base. The chain recombines TRBV27 with TRBJ2-1; TRBD2 matches at 14 bases. There are 15 residues in the CDR3. J lost 9 bases, V lost 3 bases, and 4 bases had no gene match. CDR1 and CDR2 (germline): MNHEY, SMNVEV (reference sequence). The DNA for the CDR3 is TGTGCCAGCAGTTTTGGGACTAGCGGGAGCAGTGAGCAGTTCTTC. Amino acids: CASSFGTSGSSEQFF.

This clonotype was found a few times. The chain employs TRBV4-1 and TRBJ2-1; 9 positions agree with TRBD2. Per the germline V gene, CDR1 is MGHRA and CDR2 is YSYEKL. This CDR3 has 17 residues. The V and J ends lost 2 bases and 4 bases, in that order; junction bases with no gene match: 9. DNA for the CDR3: TGCGCCAGCAGCCAAATGCCCGCTAGCGGGACGTACAATGAGCAGTTCTTC. Encoded protein: CASSQMPASGTYNEQFF.

The chain couples TRBV12-3 or TRBV12-4 to TRBJ1-3; no clear D. The CDR3 has 13 amino acids. Trimming left V 1 base short and J 2 bases short, with 3 bases between. The CDR3 loop is CASSLGAGNTIYF. The CDR3 nucleotides read TGTGCCAGCAGTTTAGGCGCTGGAAACACCATATATTTT.

The V call is TRBV4-3, the J call TRBJ1-1, with 8 bases fitting TRBD1. The CDR3 sequence is 15 residues long. Germline V lookup: CDR1 LGHNA, CDR2 YSLEER. Germline trimming cut 4 bases from V and 6 bases from J; bases unmatched to any gene: 10. The CDR3: CASSPGRDRPPEAFF. The CDR3 DNA reads TGCGCCAGCAGCCCAGGAAGGGACAGGCCCCCTGAAGCTTTCTTT.

Many counts were recorded for this clonotype. The chain employs TRBV20-1 and TRBJ2-7; D perhaps matches TRBD2 (6 bases). V was trimmed by 6 bases and J by 2 bases, leaving 14 bases between them. The CDR3 consists of 13 residues. In germline, CDR1 is DFQATT, CDR2 SNEGSKA (reference sequence). In nucleotides, the CDR3 is TGCAGTGCCTTAGCGGAAGGGACCTACGAGCAGTACTTC. This gives the protein CSALAEGTYEQYF.

Many counts were recorded for this clonotype. This chain links TRBV6-1 with TRBJ1-2; D might be TRBD1 (5 bases). The germline CDR1 and CDR2 sequences are MNHNS and SASEGT. This CDR3 is built from 16 residues. The V end was cut by 1 base, the J end by 5 bases, with 17 bases between. The CDR3 coding sequence is TGTGCCAGCAGTGAAGTCCCCGGGGGGGGGAGTTATGGCTACACCTTC. Translating it yields CASSEVPGGGSYGYTF.

This clonotype was seen repeatedly, ten times or more. The chain carries TRBV18 and TRBJ1-4, with 8 bases that match TRBD1. The CDR3 is 15 residues long. V was clipped by 2 bases and J by 7 bases; unmatched bases: 6. The germline gives CDR1 KGHSH, CDR2 LQKENI. DNA of the CDR3: TGTGCCAGCTCACCAGCGCAGGGGGCCCCTGAAAAACTGTTTTTT. Protein product: CASSPAQGAPEKLFF.

This clonotype was found many times. V is TRBV5-6 and J is TRBJ1-5; D not certain. The CDR3 has 14 amino acids. Per germline, CDR1 SGHDT and CDR2 YYEEEE. V dropped 0 bases and J dropped 9 bases, with 13 bases sitting between them. The CDR3 DNA reads TGTGCCAGCAGCTTGGCCCACGAAACCTGGCCCCAGCATTTT. Translated, it gives CASSLAHETWPQHF.

This clonotype was observed many times. Here the CDR3 reads CASSLFGWGENTEAFF. DNA for the CDR3: TGTGCCAGCAGTTTATTTGGGTGGGGGGAAAACACTGAAGCTTTCTTT. V is TRBV27 and J is TRBJ1-1; tentative D call: TRBD1 (5 bases). There are 16 residues in the CDR3. V gave up 1 base and J gave up 2 bases, with 14 bases separating them. Germline V gene data show CDR1 as MNHEY and CDR2 as SMNVEV (reference sequence).

This clonotype was observed at least ten times. The chain recombines TRBV6-1 with TRBJ2-7, with a weak D call TRBD1 (6 bases). V was shortened by 7 bases and J by 7 bases, with 20 bases between the two germline ends. The CDR3 has 14 residues. Germline-derived CDR1 and CDR2 are MNHNS and SASEGT. The CDR3 region is CASNYRESAREQYF. In nucleotides, the CDR3 is TGTGCCAGCAATTACAGGGAATCGGCGCGGGAGCAGTACTTC.

This clonotype came up many times. This chain connects TRBV15 to TRBJ1-1; D unresolved. The germline gives CDR1 LNHNV, CDR2 YYDKDF (reference sequence). The CDR3 covers 14 residues. Trimming shortened V by 0 bases and J by 0 bases, and 5 bases separated the two germline ends. The chain's CDR3 is CATSRDWVNTEAFF. CDR3 coding DNA: TGTGCCACCAGCAGAGATTGGGTGAACACTGAAGCTTTCTTT.

This clonotype was found many times. The chain carries TRBV7-9 and TRBJ2-1, with D perhaps TRBD1 (6 bases). This CDR3 is built from 17 residues. V lost 3 bases and J 6 bases, leaving 21 bases between the germline ends. Germline CDR1 and CDR2: SEHNR and FQNEAQ (reference sequence). CDR3 protein: CASSLGAGASNGNEQFF. The CDR3 DNA reads as TGTGCCAGCAGCTTGGGGGCTGGGGCCTCTAATGGCAATGAGCAGTTCTTC.

In its sample, this clonotype was seen many times. The chain couples TRBV18 to TRBJ2-7; TRBD1 matches 9 bases. V lost 3 bases to trimming and J lost 2 bases; unmatched junction nucleotides: 2. CDR1 is KGHSH, CDR2 LQKENI, per germline. The CDR3 length is 14 residues. The CDR3 nucleotides read TGTGCCAGCTCACCCGACAGGGGGACCTACGAGCAGTACTTC. It codes for CASSPDRGTYEQYF.

This clonotype was seen at least ten times. The CDR3: CASTMFTSEAFF. The CDR3 coding sequence is TGTGCCAGCACCATGTTTACGTCTGAAGCTTTCTTT. The V and J genes are TRBV7-2 and TRBJ1-1; D gene ambiguous. CDR1 and CDR2 (germline): SGHTA, FQGNSA. The ends were cut back, 7 bases at V and 6 bases at J, with 12 bases in the middle. CDR3 length: 12 residues.

V gene TRBV20-1 combines with J gene TRBJ2-7; D is perhaps TRBD1 (6 bases). The CDR3 length is 12 residues. The germline V and J ends were trimmed by 3 bases and 5 bases, with 11 bases remaining between them. The V gene's germline CDR1 is DFQATT and CDR2 SNEGSKA (reference sequence). CDR3 in DNA: TGCAGTGCTAGTATGAGGGGGAACGAGCAGTACTTC. Protein product: CSASMRGNEQYF.

Here the CDR3 reads CSVGTGLLYGYTF. The CDR3 nucleotides are TGCAGCGTTGGGACAGGCCTCCTCTATGGCTACACCTTC. This chain uses TRBV29-1 with TRBJ1-2; 7 nucleotides line up with TRBD1. This CDR3 is 13 amino acids long. Germline V CDR1 and CDR2: SQVTM, ANQGSEA. The J segment lost 4 bases and the V segment lost 4 bases, leaving 6 bases of the junction unmatched.

The chain combines TRBV20-1 with TRBJ2-4, with D possibly being TRBD2 (6 bases). Germline assignment: CDR1 DFQATT and CDR2 SNEGSKA (reference sequence). The CDR3 is made up of 17 amino acids. V dropped 0 bases and J dropped 4 bases, with 19 bases sitting between them. The CDR3, as DNA: TGCAGTGCTAGAGAAACGAACCCCGTGGGGAGGAAAAACATTCAGTACTTC. It codes for CSARETNPVGRKNIQYF.

The rearrangement joins TRBV12-5 to TRBJ2-5; TRBD2 matches 12 bases. This CDR3 spans 16 amino acids. Germline-derived CDR1 and CDR2 are LGHNT and FRNRAP. Trimming removed 1 base from V and 2 bases from J; junction bases left unmatched: 2. As DNA, the CDR3 is TGTGCTAGTGGTTTGGGACTAGCGGGAGTACAAGAGACCCAGTACTTC. This gives the protein CASGLGLAGVQETQYF.

This clonotype appeared once. A much larger clone differs from this one at a single base, so this may be a read error. V is TRBV29-1 and J is TRBJ2-1, with 8 bases aligning to TRBD1. Germline CDR1 reads SQVTM; CDR2 reads ANQGSEA. J lost 8 bases, V lost 6 bases, and 12 bases had no gene match. This CDR3 is 14 amino acids long. The CDR3 DNA sequence: TGCAGCGTGGCCCCTAGGACAGGGCTCTATGAGCAGTTCTTC. It encodes CSVAPRTGLYEQFF.

This clonotype was seen ten or more times. The V and J genes are TRBV30 and TRBJ1-6; TRBD1 matches 8 bases. This CDR3 is 14 amino acids long. J was trimmed by 9 bases and V by 5 bases; bases with no gene match: 9. CDR1 GTSNPN and CDR2 SVGIG come from the germline V gene (reference sequence). CDR3 nucleotides: TGTGCCTGGGAGGGACAGGACAAAGGTTCACCCCTCCACTTT. It is translated as CAWEGQDKGSPLHF.

Many counts were recorded for this clonotype. The chain links TRBV28 to TRBJ2-3; 7 bases map to TRBD2. V lost 5 bases to trimming and J lost 2 bases; unmatched junction nucleotides: 7. The CDR3 totals 15 residues. Per germline, CDR1 MDHEN and CDR2 SYDVKM. The CDR3, as DNA: TGTGCCAGCAGTGCCCAGCGGGGATACACAGATACGCAGTATTTT. This gives the protein CASSAQRGYTDTQYF.

Ten or more counts support this clonotype. This sequence joins TRBV20-1 and TRBJ1-4, with unresolved D. This CDR3 has 12 residues. Germline V gene lookup returns CDR1 DFQATT and CDR2 SNEGSKA (reference sequence). With 4 bases removed from V and 5 bases from J, the gap between germline ends came to 8 bases. DNA for the CDR3: TGCAGTGCTACCGTGACGAATGAAAAACTGTTTTTT. This sequence encodes CSATVTNEKLFF.

CDR3 region: CASSLGQGSGNTIYF. CDR3 coding DNA: TGTGCCAGCAGCTTGGGACAGGGGAGTGGAAACACCATATATTTT. The chain couples TRBV7-9 to TRBJ1-3; 10 nucleotides align to TRBD1. The germline gives CDR1 SEHNR, CDR2 FQNEAQ (reference sequence). With V trimmed by 3 bases and J by 3 bases, 2 bases remained unmatched. The CDR3 covers 15 residues.

There are a few counts of this clonotype. V and J are TRBV14 and TRBJ2-5, with TRBD1 as a possible D gene (6 bases). This CDR3 has 16 amino acids. Looked up from germline, CDR1 is SGHDN and CDR2 is FVKESK. V was trimmed by 0 bases and J by 0 bases, leaving 11 bases between them. The CDR3 DNA sequence: TGTGCCAGCAGCCAAGATATTGCAGGGGACCAAGAGACCCAGTACTTC. Translating it yields CASSQDIAGDQETQYF.

Ten or more counts support this clonotype. The chain links TRBV19 to TRBJ1-5; D ambiguous. V lost 3 bases to trimming and J lost 3 bases, with 12 bases between them. Germline CDR1 reads LNHDA; CDR2 reads SQIVND (reference sequence). The length of the CDR3 is 15 residues. The CDR3 spells CASSMSGGNNQPQHF. Written as DNA, the CDR3 is TGTGCCAGTAGTATGTCAGGCGGCAACAATCAGCCCCAGCATTTT. The complete variable domain, with remaining parts taken from reference TRBV19 and TRBJ1-5, reads DGGITQSPKYLFRKEGQNVTLSCEQNLNHDAMYWYRQDPGQGLRLIYYSQIVNDFQKGDIAEGYSVSREKKESFPLTVTSAQKNPTAFYLCASSMSGGNNQPQHFGDGTRLSIL.

This clonotype was seen repeatedly, ten times or more. The genes are TRBV30 and TRBJ1-4; no reliable D call. CDR1 and CDR2 (germline): GTSNPN, SVGIG (reference sequence). The V end lost 1 base, the J end lost 6 bases, and 6 bases lay between the germline ends. This CDR3 contains 12 residues. The DNA of the CDR3 is TGTGCCTGGAGTGGACAAGATGAAAAACTGTTTTTT. Protein: CAWSGQDEKLFF.

This clonotype was seen repeatedly, ten times or more. The rearrangement joins TRBV28 to TRBJ2-7; D uncertain. The germline V gene encodes CDR1 MDHEN and CDR2 SYDVKM. The germline V and J ends were trimmed by 6 bases and 7 bases, with 10 bases remaining between them. The CDR3 sequence is 11 residues long. CDR3 coding DNA: TGTGCCAGCAGGTCTCCCGGGGAGCAGTACTTC. Translation gives CASRSPGEQYF.

This clonotype occurred a few times. The chain recombines TRBV29-1 with TRBJ2-4, with D possibly being TRBD1 (5 bases). Germline CDR1 is SQVTM and CDR2 is ANQGSEA. Trimming left V 5 bases short and J 1 base short, with 12 bases between. There are 14 residues in the CDR3. The CDR3 here is CSVRKGDAKNIQYF. The CDR3, as DNA: TGCAGCGTTCGTAAAGGGGATGCCAAAAACATTCAGTACTTC.

This clonotype was observed at least ten times. The J gene is TRBJ2-3, the V gene TRBV3-1; D call uncertain. Trimming removed 1 base from V and 4 bases from J, with 12 bases in between. The CDR3 extends over 15 amino acids. Looked up from germline, CDR1 is LGHDT and CDR2 is YNNKEL (reference sequence). CDR3 protein: CASSQVAENADTQYF. CDR3 sequence (DNA): TGTGCCAGCAGCCAAGTCGCAGAAAACGCAGATACGCAGTATTTT.

This clonotype has a count of ten or more. The CDR3 nucleotides are TGTGCCAGCAGCGGGGGGGAAGCGGGAGGGGTGGAGACCCAGTACTTC. Protein: CASSGGEAGGVETQYF. This chain links TRBV9 with TRBJ2-5, with 10 bases matching TRBD2. CDR1 and CDR2 from the germline V gene are SGDLS and YYNGEE. The CDR3 runs 16 residues. With 3 bases clipped from V and 5 bases from J, the junction kept 10 bases outside the gene matches.